The T cell receptor (beta chain) under discussion was sequenced for a study of identical twins. Each CDR3 protein gets one entry after TCRdb re-called the 5' RACE reads with MiXCR. This table has hundreds of thousands of distinct CDR3 sequences, about 12% appearing once. This clonotype has just a few counts. Its antigen is not known. Per the germline V gene, CDR1 is DFQATT and CDR2 is SNEGSKA (reference sequence). V was pared by 6 bases and J by 3 bases, with 11 bases of the junction left unmatched. This CDR3 comprises 15 residues. Study-wide findings and caveats: Twin-shared out-of-frame alpha sequences were enriched for low generation probability. Modelling underestimated the level of out-of-frame TCR alpha sharing observed in monozygotic twins.

This sample also appeared in a second study, on yellow fever vaccine responses in identical twins.

Sequenced material: PBMCs. This chain uses TRBV20-1 with TRBJ2-3, with 8 bases lining up with TRBD2. This sequence originates from a woman aged 18-29 years in good health. The chain's CDR3 is CSASELAVRTDTQYF. In DNA, the CDR3 is TGCAGTGCCAGCGAACTAGCGGTTAGGACAGATACGCAGTATTTT.